The 23 T cell receptor beta chains in this list originate from one sample, sequenced in a study of blood T cells in healthy people across ages. Together with a sample-barcoded 5' primer, a J-beta primer mix was included in a second PCR lasting roughly 6 to 12 cycles. MiXCR, applied by TCRdb to the 5' RACE reads, yields one record per CDR3 protein. The top ten clones hold around 30% of a sample with just over 800,000 distinct CDR3 sequences, roughly 60% of them seen once. The sequencing input was blood. These receptors all stem from a man younger than 45 in good health.

The chain is built from TRBV6-6 and TRBJ2-3, with 8 bases that match TRBD2. Looked up from germline, CDR1 is MNHNY and CDR2 is SVGAGI (reference sequence). This CDR3 has 17 residues. Trimming took 0 bases from V and 4 from J; bases not matched to a gene: 9. The CDR3 bases are TGTGCCAGCAGTTACTCGAGGGTAGCGGGGACATCAGATACGCAGTATTTT. It is translated as CASSYSRVAGTSDTQYF.

The rearrangement links TRBV9 to TRBJ2-3; the D gene is possibly TRBD1 (6 bases). The CDR3 is made up of 17 amino acids. V lost 1 base and J 9 bases, leaving 24 bases between the germline ends. Germline V lookup: CDR1 SGDLS, CDR2 YYNGEE. This CDR3 reads CASSVPLTSPNTGTQYF. The CDR3 DNA sequence: TGTGCCAGCAGCGTACCTCTTACCAGCCCGAACACAGGGACGCAGTATTTT.

The chain has TRBV29-1 and TRBJ2-3; D is ambiguous. The V end was cut by 5 bases, the J end by 3 bases, with 12 bases between. Per germline, CDR1 SQVTM and CDR2 ANQGSEA. The CDR3 loop spans 13 amino acids. The CDR3 DNA is TGCAGCGTTCCGAAAGGAATGACAGATACGCAGTATTTT. Translating gives CSVPKGMTDTQYF.

CDR3 nucleotides: TGCAGCGTCCGTGAGTGGGGAAATTCACCCCTCCACTTT. This sequence encodes CSVREWGNSPLHF. The chain employs TRBV29-1 and TRBJ1-6; D is unclear. This CDR3 is built from 13 residues. Germline V gives CDR1 SQVTM, CDR2 ANQGSEA. Trimming shortened V by 6 bases and J by 7 bases, and 13 bases separated the two germline ends.

On this clonotype: Compared with germline, one end of the junction differs, possibly owing to a read error. The chain couples TRBV20-1 to TRBJ2-1; 10 bases agree with TRBD2. From germline, CDR1 is DFQATT and CDR2 SNEGSKA (reference sequence). The CDR3 length is 15 residues. CDR3 DNA sequence: TGCAGTGCTAGAGATGCAGCGGGGGGGAGTAATGAGCACTTCTTC. This gives the protein CSARDAAGGSNEHFF.

The chain combines TRBV10-3 with TRBJ2-3, with D maybe TRBD2 (6 bases). This CDR3 is built from 15 residues. Trimming cost V 5 bases and J 4 bases, with 16 bases left between them. From germline, CDR1 is ENHRY and CDR2 SYGVKD. The CDR3 DNA sequence: TGTGCCATCAGTCCACTGGGGGGTAGGGCAGATACGCAGTATTTT. This gives the protein CAISPLGGRADTQYF.

The rearrangement links TRBV10-3 to TRBJ1-1, with TRBD1 as a possible D gene (6 bases). CDR3 size: 14 residues. The germline V gene has CDR1 ENHRY and CDR2 SYGVKD. Trimming pared 5 bases from V and 5 bases from J, leaving 15 bases between. The CDR3 reads CAISIGGLGTEAFF. Written as DNA, the CDR3 is TGTGCCATCAGTATTGGGGGCTTAGGGACTGAAGCTTTCTTT.

This chain joins TRBV6-2 or TRBV6-3 and TRBJ2-3; the D is unclear. The germline gives CDR1 MNHEY, CDR2 SVGEGT. Trimming left V 6 bases short and J 3 bases short, with 13 bases between. There are 14 residues in the CDR3. The CDR3 DNA reads as TGTGCCAGCAGGCTTATGGGCTTAACAGATACGCAGTATTTT. Its protein product is CASRLMGLTDTQYF.

This sequence joins TRBV7-2 and TRBJ1-2; TRBD1 is a possible D gene (5 bases). The CDR3 spans 16 residues. V lost 5 bases and J lost 3, with 19 bases in between. Germline V CDR1 and CDR2: SGHTA, FQGNSA. The CDR3 DNA reads TGTGCCAGCAGCCCAGGGAGGGGTCTAATGGACTATGGCTACACCTTC. It is translated as CASSPGRGLMDYGYTF.

The V gene is TRBV29-1, the J gene TRBJ2-2; D unclear. The CDR3 spans 13 residues. Germline V gene sequence: CDR1 SQVTM, CDR2 ANQGSEA. Trimming cost V 7 bases and J 7 bases, with 16 bases left between them. In DNA, the CDR3 is TGCAGCGCCAAATTGGGGTGGAGCGGGGAGCTGTTTTTT. This translates into CSAKLGWSGELFF.

The chain uses TRBV4-3 and TRBJ2-3; TRBD2 aligns across 16 bases. Germline CDR1 and CDR2: LGHNA and YSLEER. The CDR3 extends over 19 amino acids. Trimming cost V 4 bases and J 2 bases; bases outside gene matches: 9. CDR3: CASSPGLGLAGGYTDTQYF. CDR3 DNA sequence: TGCGCCAGCAGCCCCGGACTGGGACTAGCGGGGGGGTACACAGATACGCAGTATTTT.

This clonotype was seen ten or more times. The DNA for the CDR3 is TGTGCCAGCAGGGGCGAGCGGAAAGGAACCCAGTACTTC. Translated, it gives CASRGERKGTQYF. The V call is TRBV14, the J call TRBJ2-5, with a possible D match to TRBD2 (5 bases). This CDR3 contains 13 residues. V was trimmed by 6 bases and J by 8 bases, leaving 16 bases between them. Germline loops: CDR1 SGHDN, CDR2 FVKESK.

The DNA of the CDR3 is TGTGCCAGCAGTTTCTACAGGGACTATGGCTACACCTTC. It specifies CASSFYRDYGYTF. V gene TRBV27 combines with J gene TRBJ1-2; TRBD1 is a possible D gene (6 bases). CDR1 is MNHEY and CDR2 is SMNVEV in the germline V gene (reference sequence). This CDR3 comprises 13 residues. With 3 bases removed from V and 3 bases from J, the gap between germline ends came to 8 bases.

This clonotype was recorded once. This rearrangement joins TRBV20-1 to TRBJ1-1, with 7 bases aligning to TRBD1. The V gene's germline CDR1 is DFQATT and CDR2 SNEGSKA (reference sequence). CDR3 length: 14 amino acids. V was clipped by 0 bases and J by 2 bases; unmatched bases: 3. CDR3 sequence reads: CSARDWDRNTEAFF. The CDR3 DNA is TGCAGTGCTAGAGATTGGGACAGAAACACTGAAGCTTTCTTT.

The rearrangement links TRBV12-3 or TRBV12-4 to TRBJ2-7; 15 positions agree with TRBD2. The CDR3 extends over 15 amino acids. J lost 5 bases, V lost 7 bases, and 6 bases had no gene match. CDR3 in DNA: TGTGCCAGCACCTGGGGACTAGCGGGGGGAAACGAGCAGTACTTC. It translates to CASTWGLAGGNEQYF.

CDR3 in amino acids: CSASLVAGGRDTQYF. For the CDR3, the DNA is TGCAGTGCTAGTCTGGTAGCGGGGGGGCGAGATACGCAGTATTTT. This chain connects TRBV20-1 to TRBJ2-3, with TRBD2 matching over 11 bases. This CDR3 is 15 amino acids long. The V segment lost 3 bases and the J segment 5 bases; nucleotides outside the gene matches: 7. Looked up from germline, CDR1 is DFQATT and CDR2 is SNEGSKA (reference sequence).

The V gene is TRBV2, the J gene TRBJ2-5, with 10 bases matching TRBD2. The CDR3 is 15 amino acids. J was trimmed by 11 bases and V by 6 bases; bases with no gene match: 15. Germline loops: CDR1 SNHLY, CDR2 FYNNEI. CDR3 nucleotide sequence: TGTGCCAGCAGCCCCAGCGGGGGGGACTCCAATGAGCAGTACTTC. Translated: CASSPSGGDSNEQYF.

In its sample, this clonotype was seen a few times. The rearrangement links TRBV6-5 to TRBJ2-7; D might be TRBD2 (6 bases). Germline CDR1 and CDR2: MNHEY and SVGAGI. The CDR3 consists of 13 residues. V gave up 2 bases and J gave up 2 bases, with 7 bases separating them. CDR3 bases: TGTGCCAGCAGTTACAGGGAGGCCTACGAGCAGTACTTC. Translated: CASSYREAYEQYF.

The rearrangement joins TRBV10-3 to TRBJ2-7; either TRBD1 or TRBD2 may fit D (6 bases each). Germline lookup yields CDR1 ENHRY and CDR2 SYGVKD. Trimming left V 5 bases short and J 7 bases short, with 21 bases between. CDR3 length: 15 residues. The CDR3 here is CAISRQVSGGNEQYF. For the CDR3, the DNA is TGTGCCATCAGTCGACAGGTTTCCGGGGGCAATGAGCAGTACTTC.

This clonotype is a singleton in its sample. This chain joins TRBV12-3 or TRBV12-4 and TRBJ2-1; 7 bases align to TRBD2. The CDR3 runs 14 residues. V dropped 2 bases and J dropped 9; count of bases not matched to a gene: 7. DNA of the CDR3: TGTGCCAGCAGTTTATGGGGGGGGGAGGGTGAGCAGTTCTTC. Translation: CASSLWGGEGEQFF.

This clonotype was observed a few times. The chain has TRBV7-7 and TRBJ2-3; D is undetermined. Germline-derived CDR1 and CDR2 are SSHAT and FNYEAQ (reference sequence). The CDR3 length is 13 residues. V lost 6 bases to trimming and J lost 1 base, with 8 bases between them. CDR3 protein: CASSYEGTDTQYF. The CDR3 DNA follows: TGTGCCAGCAGTTATGAAGGCACAGATACGCAGTATTTT.

V usage is TRBV7-2 and J usage is TRBJ2-5; TRBD2 matches 14 bases. Germline CDR1 is SGHTA and CDR2 is FQGNSA. The CDR3 covers 16 residues. The trim removed 2 bases at V and 4 bases at J, leaving 3 bases unmatched. The CDR3 protein is CASSLRLAGGPETQYF. The CDR3 region has the DNA TGTGCCAGCAGCTTACGACTAGCGGGGGGGCCAGAGACCCAGTACTTC.

J is TRBJ1-2 and V is TRBV29-1, with D maybe TRBD1 (5 bases). The V and J ends lost 2 bases and 3 bases respectively, with 13 bases between them. Germline V gene data show CDR1 as SQVTM and CDR2 as ANQGSEA. CDR3 length equals 14 residues. The CDR3 protein is CSVERGGSDYGYTF. The DNA for the CDR3 is TGCAGCGTTGAACGCGGGGGATCGGACTATGGCTACACCTTC.